The entry below gives a single TCR beta chain sequence along with its context. The antigen is undetermined. The germline V gene encodes CDR1 SGHRS and CDR2 YFSETQ. V was cut by 5 bases and J by 5 bases, with 14 bases left in between. The CDR3 is 13 residues long. This entry belongs to a study of cytomegalovirus exposure and HLA in healthy donors. Background on the study: Earlier, fewer than 140 million unique TCR beta sequences were recovered from about 179 million T cells by an analysis. General observations from the study: CMV serostatus was the only recorded immune exposure for donors. According to a later analysis, most TCR beta chains associated with CMV appeared HLA-restricted. A few of the chains that were CMV-associated were confirmed in vitro to be specific for CMV antigens.

Use of 60 Vbeta and 13 Jbeta primers characterized the PCR. The repertoire was sequenced with immunoSEQ multiplex PCR; TCRdb's copy has only in-frame clones and lacks some. The sample consists of about 110,000 clones, around three quarters of them appearing once. The J gene is TRBJ2-7, the V gene TRBV5-1, with D possibly matching TRBD1 (5 bases). The material sequenced was PBMCs. This sequence was found in a young woman in good health and CMV-seropositive. In DNA form, the CDR3 reads TGCGCCAGCAGTCGACAGTTCCAGGACGAGCAGTACTTC. Translating it yields CASSRQFQDEQYF.